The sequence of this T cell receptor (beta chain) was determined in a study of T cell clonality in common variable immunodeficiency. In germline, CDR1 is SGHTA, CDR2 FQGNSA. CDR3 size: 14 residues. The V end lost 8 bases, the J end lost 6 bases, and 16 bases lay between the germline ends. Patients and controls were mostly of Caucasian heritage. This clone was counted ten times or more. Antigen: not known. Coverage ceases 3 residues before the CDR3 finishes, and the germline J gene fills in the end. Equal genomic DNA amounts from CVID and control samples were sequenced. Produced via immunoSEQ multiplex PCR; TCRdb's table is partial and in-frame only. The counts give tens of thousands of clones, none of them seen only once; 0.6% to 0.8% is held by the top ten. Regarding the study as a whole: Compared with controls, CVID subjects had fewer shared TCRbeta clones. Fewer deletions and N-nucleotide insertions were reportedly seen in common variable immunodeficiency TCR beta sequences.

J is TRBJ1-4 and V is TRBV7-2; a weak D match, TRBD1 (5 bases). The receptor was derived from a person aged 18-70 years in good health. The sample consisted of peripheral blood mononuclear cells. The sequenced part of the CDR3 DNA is TGTGCCAGCGGGGACGGGGGGGGTCATGAAAAA. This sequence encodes CASGDGGGHEK. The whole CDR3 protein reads CASGDGGGHEKLFF. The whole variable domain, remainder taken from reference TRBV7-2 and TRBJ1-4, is GAGVSQSPSNKVTEKGKDVELRCDPISGHTALYWYRQSLGQGLEFLIYFQGNSAPDKSGLPSDRFSAERTGGSVSTLTIQRTQQEDSAVYLCASGDGGGHEKLFFGSGTQLSVL.